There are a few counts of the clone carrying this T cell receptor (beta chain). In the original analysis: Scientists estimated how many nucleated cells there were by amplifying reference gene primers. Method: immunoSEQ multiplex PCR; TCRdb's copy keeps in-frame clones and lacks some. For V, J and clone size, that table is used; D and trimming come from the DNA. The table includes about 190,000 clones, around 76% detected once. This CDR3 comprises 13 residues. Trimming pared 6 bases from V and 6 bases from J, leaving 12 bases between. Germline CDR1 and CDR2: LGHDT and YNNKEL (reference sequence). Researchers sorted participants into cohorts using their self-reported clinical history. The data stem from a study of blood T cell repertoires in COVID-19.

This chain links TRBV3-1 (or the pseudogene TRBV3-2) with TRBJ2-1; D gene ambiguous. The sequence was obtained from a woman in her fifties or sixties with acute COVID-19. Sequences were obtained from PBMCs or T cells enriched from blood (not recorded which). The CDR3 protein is CASRARPGNEQFF. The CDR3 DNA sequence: TGTGCCAGCAGGGCACGTCCGGGCAATGAGCAGTTCTTC.